This entry describes one TCR beta chain. Assay used: immunoSEQ multiplex PCR; TCRdb lists only in-frame clones, some missing. Of over 150,000 clones listed, approximately 86% are singletons. This sample was included in a study of blood T cell repertoires in COVID-19. Study overall: COVID-19 samples, acute and convalescent, were from the United States, Italy and Spain. The analysed material was cDNA or gDNA that came from T cells, B-cell-depleted T cells, or PBMCs.

Sequencing was carried out using peripheral blood. The TCR comes from a man in his forties or fifties with active or convalescent COVID-19.

The CDR3 DNA sequence: TGTGCCAGCAGGACAGAGAACACCGGGGAGCTGTTTTTT. This gives the protein CASRTENTGELFF. The chain has TRBV2 and TRBJ2-2, with a possible D match to TRBD1 (5 bases). Germline CDR1 is SNHLY and CDR2 is FYNNEI. The CDR3 runs 13 residues. V gave up 6 bases and J gave up 1 base, with 6 bases separating them.